This entry features one TCR beta chain sequence. Antigen: not known. V shed 4 bases and J shed 5 bases, with 5 bases lying between them. This CDR3 contains 11 residues. Unique molecular identifiers (one per individual cDNA molecule) were attached. TCRdb re-called the 5' RACE reads with MiXCR, one entry per CDR3 protein. Of approximately 46,000 distinct CDR3 sequences listed, 20% to 25% are singletons. This entry is derived from a study of early T cells in non-severe SARS-CoV-2 infection. As for the study in general: Unsorted whole-blood RNA was sequenced in bulk, leaving chains unpaired. Study-wide findings and caveats: Clonotype matching in VDJdb favored anti-spike CD8 responses and did not capture private and CD4 specificities.

The chain combines TRBV12-3 or TRBV12-4 with TRBJ1-2; D call uncertain. The specimen comprised whole blood, sampled at baseline. The receptor comes from an adult who was a healthcare worker with PCR-confirmed SARS-CoV-2 infection or an uninfected control (not recorded which). The CDR3 bases are TGTGCCAGCAGTTCCAGTTATGGCTACACCTTC. This encodes CASSSSYGYTF.